These 11 T cell receptor beta chains were sequenced from one sample in a study of T cells after yellow fever vaccination. One entry per CDR3 protein results from TCRdb running MiXCR on the 5' RACE reads. The sample has 250,000 or so distinct CDR3 sequences, over 3% seen once. Material: PBMCs, obtained 15 days after the yellow fever booster vaccination. The receptors here all came from a man aged 18 to 35 who received the YFV17D yellow fever vaccine.

This clonotype was seen a handful of times. This rearrangement joins TRBV5-4 to TRBJ2-7; 8 nucleotides line up with TRBD1. J lost 4 bases, V lost 5 bases, and 8 bases had no gene match. CDR3 length: 14 amino acids. Looked up from germline, CDR1 is SGHNT and CDR2 is YYREEE (reference sequence). CDR3 coding DNA: TGTGCCAGCAGTTCCCAGGACAGGGAATACGAGCAGTACTTC. Amino acids: CASSSQDREYEQYF.

This clonotype was picked up many times. A much larger clonotype is one base distant, so this may be a read error. The genes are TRBV7-9 and TRBJ1-1, with TRBD1 matching 9 bases. CDR3 length: 15 amino acids. Germline-derived CDR1 and CDR2 are SEHNR and FQNEAQ (reference sequence). Trimming cost V 5 bases and J 5 bases; bases outside gene matches: 9. The CDR3 region is CASSPARDRATEAFF. CDR3 nucleotides: TGTGCCAGCAGCCCCGCACGGGACAGGGCAACTGAAGCTTTCTTT.

The sample holds many counts of this clonotype. The chain combines TRBV7-9 with TRBJ2-6; D uncertain. The V gene's germline CDR1 is SEHNR and CDR2 FQNEAQ (reference sequence). This CDR3 is 13 amino acids long. Trimming left V 6 bases short and J 0 bases short, with 3 bases between. The CDR3 bases are TGTGCCAGCAGTTACTCTGGGGCCAACGTCCTGACTTTC. Its protein is CASSYSGANVLTF.

This clonotype was detected many times. The rearrangement joins TRBV28 to TRBJ1-5; D is undetermined. CDR3 size: 14 residues. Trimming pared 3 bases from V and 4 bases from J, leaving 10 bases between. Germline V gives CDR1 MDHEN, CDR2 SYDVKM. This chain's CDR3 is CASSFRQPNQPQHF. In DNA, the CDR3 is TGTGCCAGCAGTTTCCGCCAGCCGAATCAGCCCCAGCATTTT.

The chain links TRBV2 to TRBJ2-5, with a possible D match to TRBD2 (6 bases). Germline V gene sequence: CDR1 SNHLY, CDR2 FYNNEI. The CDR3 covers 17 residues. Trimming removed 3 bases from V and 2 bases from J, with 19 bases in between. CDR3 region: CASSETSRGAGQETQYF. CDR3 DNA sequence: TGTGCCAGCAGTGAGACGTCAAGGGGCGCGGGGCAAGAGACCCAGTACTTC.

This clonotype was observed at least ten times. This chain joins TRBV20-1 and TRBJ1-1; 8 bases are a match to TRBD1. Germline CDR1 DFQATT, CDR2 SNEGSKA (reference sequence). The CDR3 contains 13 residues. V lost 5 bases and J lost 3; bases outside the gene matches: 5. In nucleotides, the CDR3 is TGCAGTGCTCCCGGACAGGGTTACACTGAAGCTTTCTTT. Protein sequence: CSAPGQGYTEAFF.

This clonotype has at least ten counts. This chain links TRBV5-1 with TRBJ1-1; D is unclear. The CDR3 has 12 residues. V was shortened by 4 bases and J by 3 bases, with 7 bases between the two germline ends. CDR1 and CDR2 (germline): SGHRS, YFSETQ. As DNA, the CDR3 is TGCGCCAGCAGCGCCCCCGACACTGAAGCTTTCTTT. It encodes CASSAPDTEAFF.

This clonotype has at least ten counts. The V call is TRBV5-1, the J call TRBJ1-2; 8 bases map to TRBD1. The CDR3 is made up of 14 amino acids. CDR1 is SGHRS and CDR2 is YFSETQ in the germline V gene. The junction had 10 bases not matched to a gene; V was cut back by 5 bases and J by 7 bases. The CDR3 DNA is TGCGCCAGCAGAGCGCCGGGACAGGCCTTTGGCTACACCTTC. Translation: CASRAPGQAFGYTF.

V and J are TRBV5-1 and TRBJ1-2, with D unclear. Germline assignment: CDR1 SGHRS and CDR2 YFSETQ. Trimming shortened V by 3 bases and J by 1 base, and 25 bases separated the two germline ends. The length of the CDR3 is 19 residues. The CDR3 loop is CASSSPFNFSGEHNYGYTF. The CDR3 DNA reads TGCGCCAGCAGCTCGCCTTTTAACTTCTCAGGAGAACATAACTATGGCTACACCTTC. Full variable domain (rest looked up from reference TRBV5-1 and TRBJ1-2): KAGVTQTPRYLIKTRGQQVTLSCSPISGHRSVSWYQQTPGQGLQFLFEYFSETQRNKGNFPGRFSGRQFSNSRSEMNVSTLELGDSALYLCASSSPFNFSGEHNYGYTFGSGTRLTVV.

This clonotype was recorded many times. The gene calls are TRBV20-1 and TRBJ2-3, with D tentatively TRBD1 (5 bases). CDR1 and CDR2 from the germline V gene are DFQATT and SNEGSKA (reference sequence). This CDR3 comprises 13 residues. V shed 3 bases and J shed 0 bases, with 7 bases lying between them. CDR3 region: CSARDTSTDTQYF. The DNA for the CDR3 is TGCAGTGCTAGGGACACTAGCACAGATACGCAGTATTTT.

Many counts were recorded for this clonotype. The J gene is TRBJ1-4, the V gene TRBV4-2; D possibly corresponds to TRBD1 (5 bases). The CDR3 is 14 amino acids. The germline V and J ends were trimmed by 4 bases and 8 bases, with 14 bases remaining between them. Germline V CDR1 and CDR2: LGHNA, YNFKEQ. As DNA, the CDR3 is TGTGCCAGCAGCCCGGAGGGGTGGCACGAAAAACTGTTTTTT. This translates into CASSPEGWHEKLFF.